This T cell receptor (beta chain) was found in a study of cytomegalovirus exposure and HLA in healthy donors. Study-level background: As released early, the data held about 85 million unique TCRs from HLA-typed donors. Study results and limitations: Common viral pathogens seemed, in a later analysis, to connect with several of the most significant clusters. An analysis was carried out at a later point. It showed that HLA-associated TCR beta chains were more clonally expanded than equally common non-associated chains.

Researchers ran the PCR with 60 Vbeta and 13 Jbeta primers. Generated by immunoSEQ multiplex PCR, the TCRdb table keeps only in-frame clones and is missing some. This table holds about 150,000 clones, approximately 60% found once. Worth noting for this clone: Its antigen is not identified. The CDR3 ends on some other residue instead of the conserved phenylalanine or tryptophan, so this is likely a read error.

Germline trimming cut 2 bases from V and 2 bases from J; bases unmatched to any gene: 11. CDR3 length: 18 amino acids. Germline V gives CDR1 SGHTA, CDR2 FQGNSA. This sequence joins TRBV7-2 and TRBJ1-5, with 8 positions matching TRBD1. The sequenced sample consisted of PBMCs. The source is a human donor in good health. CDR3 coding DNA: TGTGCCAGCAGCTTATCGGGCCAGGGGGCCGGTGGCAATCAGCCCCAGCATCTT. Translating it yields CASSLSGQGAGGNQPQHL.